The 21 T cell receptor beta chains presented below share a single source sample, sequenced in a study of cytomegalovirus exposure and HLA in healthy donors. The PCR had 60 Vbeta and 13 Jbeta primers. Assay used: immunoSEQ multiplex PCR; TCRdb lists only in-frame clones, some missing. The table includes 100,000 to 150,000 clones, almost 85% detected once. Sample: PBMCs. All receptors come from a boy younger than 10 in good health and CMV-seronegative.

The table lists this clone with a count of one. The chain carries TRBV2 and TRBJ2-7; a weak D match, TRBD2 (6 bases). Per germline, CDR1 SNHLY and CDR2 FYNNEI. This CDR3 has 15 amino acids. Trimming removed 6 bases at V and 2 bases at J, with 17 bases between. CDR3 DNA sequence: TGTGCCAGCAGGATAAGGGACTTAGTACCCTACGAGCAGTACGTC. It translates to CASRIRDLVPYEQYV.

The chain links TRBV7-9 to TRBJ2-7; TRBD2 might be the D (6 bases). Trimming removed 9 bases at V and 7 bases at J, with 16 bases between. CDR1 is SEHNR and CDR2 is FQNEAQ in the germline V gene (reference sequence). This CDR3 contains 12 residues. CDR3 protein: CASEIGGGEQYV. The CDR3 coding sequence is TGTGCCAGTGAGATCGGCGGAGGGGAGCAGTACGTC.

The chain is built from TRBV9 and TRBJ2-1, with TRBD2 identical over 9 bases. Germline loops: CDR1 SGDLS, CDR2 YYNGEE. This CDR3 has 16 residues. V was clipped by 4 bases and J by 3 bases; unmatched bases: 8. The CDR3 protein is CASSRSGTSHYNEQFF. The DNA for the CDR3 is TGTGCCAGCAGCAGATCCGGGACTAGCCACTACAATGAGCAGTTCTTC.

The chain joins TRBV7-2 to TRBJ1-2; 8 bases line up with TRBD1. V lost 0 bases, J lost 4 bases, and 4 bases stayed unmatched. This CDR3 is 15 amino acids long. Germline CDR1 is SGHTA and CDR2 is FQGNSA. The CDR3 bases are TGTGCCAGCAGCTTAGCGAACGACAGGGGCTATGGCTACACCTTC. Its protein is CASSLANDRGYGYTF. The entire variable domain, with the rest obtained from reference TRBV7-2 and TRBJ1-2, is as follows: GAGVSQSPSNKVTEKGKDVELRCDPISGHTALYWYRQSLGQGLEFLIYFQGNSAPDKSGLPSDRFSAERTGGSVSTLTIQRTQQEDSAVYLCASSLANDRGYGYTFGSGTRLTVV.

The gene calls are TRBV6-4 and TRBJ2-5, with TRBD2 as a possible D gene (5 bases). The CDR3 spans 18 residues. With 6 bases removed from V and 4 bases from J, the gap between germline ends came to 27 bases. Germline-derived CDR1 and CDR2 are MRHNA and SNTAGT. Written as DNA, the CDR3 is TGTGCCAGCAGCCGACGGGAACCGACCAGCAAAAGTGGAGAGACCCAGTACTTC. Residues: CASSRREPTSKSGETQYF.

V gene TRBV18 combines with J gene TRBJ2-5; a possible D gene is TRBD1 (6 bases). The V gene lost 4 bases and the J gene lost 1 base, with 13 bases spanning the gap. This CDR3 has 15 amino acids. The germline V gene has CDR1 KGHSH and CDR2 LQKENI. CDR3 bases: TGTGCCAGCTCACAGGATGGGGGCTCCCAAGAGACCCAGTACTTC. This encodes CASSQDGGSQETQYF.

The genes are TRBV7-9 and TRBJ1-6; 7 positions match TRBD1. Unmatched junction bases numbered 6, after V lost 1 base and J lost 9 bases. Per germline, CDR1 SEHNR and CDR2 FQNEAQ (reference sequence). The CDR3 runs to 15 residues. The CDR3 coding sequence is TGTGCCAGCAGCTTAGGACAGGGTCTTGGTTCACCCCTCCACTTT. Encoded protein: CASSLGQGLGSPLHF.

This chain connects TRBV29-1 to TRBJ2-3, with 11 bases lining up with TRBD2. The germline gives CDR1 SQVTM, CDR2 ANQGSEA. CDR3 length equals 15 residues. Trimming took 6 bases from V and 1 from J; bases not matched to a gene: 6. CDR3 coding DNA: TGCAGCGTGCTTGGGGGACTAGCGGGCACAGATACGCAGTATTTT. It translates to CSVLGGLAGTDTQYF.

The chain joins TRBV9 to TRBJ2-7, with no clear D. This CDR3 comprises 13 residues. Trimming took off 0 bases at V and 9 bases at J, with 13 bases between the two ends. CDR1 and CDR2 (germline): SGDLS, YYNGEE. The CDR3 region has the DNA TGTGCCAGCAGCGTAGAACCCACCTGTTGGCAGTACGTC. It is translated as CASSVEPTCWQYV.

This sequence joins TRBV7-8 and TRBJ1-6, with D hard to call. The CDR3 contains 14 residues. Per germline, CDR1 SGHVS and CDR2 FQNEAQ. Trimming pared 5 bases from V and 10 bases from J, leaving 15 bases between. CDR3 nucleotide sequence: TGTGCCAGCAGCCGGTTTGCCGTCAGGTCACCCCTCCACTTT. Its protein is CASSRFAVRSPLHF. Full variable domain (missing parts from reference TRBV7-8 and TRBJ1-6): GAGVSQSPRYKVAKRGQDVALRCDPISGHVSLFWYQQALGQGPEFLTYFQNEAQLDKSGLPSDRFFAERPEGSVSTLKIQRTQQEDSAVYLCASSRFAVRSPLHFGNGTRLTVT.

This rearrangement joins TRBV4-1 to TRBJ2-1; 8 bases align to TRBD1. Trimming took 6 bases from V and 8 from J; bases not matched to a gene: 6. Germline CDR1 is MGHRA and CDR2 is YSYEKL. The CDR3 runs 13 residues. In DNA form, the CDR3 reads TGCGCCAGCAGTGCTGCAGGGGGCTATGAGCAGTTCTTC. Translating gives CASSAAGGYEQFF.

The rearrangement joins TRBV15 to TRBJ1-5, with D possibly matching TRBD1 (6 bases). Trimming removed 5 bases from V and 6 bases from J, with 14 bases in between. The CDR3 length is 14 residues. The germline gives CDR1 LNHNV, CDR2 YYDKDF (reference sequence). Written as DNA, the CDR3 is TGTGCCACCAGCCTGCCCTGGGGGCTTCAGCCCCAGCATTTT. Amino acid sequence: CATSLPWGLQPQHF.

The V and J genes are TRBV10-3 and TRBJ2-5; possible D gene TRBD1, 5 bases. The ends were cut back, 10 bases at V and 5 bases at J, with 20 bases in the middle. The CDR3 is made up of 14 amino acids. The germline CDR1 and CDR2 sequences are ENHRY and SYGVKD. The CDR3 coding sequence is TGTGCCACACAGGATGGGGTTGGCCCGGAGACCCAGTACTTC. Encoded protein: CATQDGVGPETQYF.

The V and J genes are TRBV27 and TRBJ2-4; D remains unclear. CDR1 and CDR2 (germline): MNHEY, SMNVEV (reference sequence). V lost 2 bases and J lost 0, with 8 bases in between. The CDR3 length is 15 residues. The chain's CDR3 is CASSLRASAKNIQYF. For the CDR3, the DNA is TGTGCCAGCAGTTTAAGAGCATCAGCCAAAAACATTCAGTACTTC.

The gene calls are TRBV12-5 and TRBJ1-6; the D is unclear. Germline V gives CDR1 LGHNT, CDR2 FRNRAP. Trimming left V 0 bases short and J 9 bases short, with 12 bases between. The CDR3 has 15 residues. The CDR3 is CASGLVAGVGSPLHF. CDR3 nucleotide sequence: TGTGCTAGTGGTTTGGTAGCGGGAGTCGGTTCACCCCTCCACTTT.

The chain employs TRBV9 and TRBJ2-3, with 7 positions matching TRBD2. V lost 5 bases, J lost 5 bases, and 11 bases stayed unmatched. The CDR3 has 15 residues. Germline V gene lookup returns CDR1 SGDLS and CDR2 YYNGEE. In DNA form, the CDR3 reads TGTGCCAGCAGTCCCGGTGGGGCTAGCGGAGATACGCAGTATTTT. Amino acid sequence: CASSPGGASGDTQYF. The full variable domain, rest sourced from reference TRBV9 and TRBJ2-3, is DSGVTQTPKHLITATGQRVTLRCSPRSGDLSVYWYQQSLDQGLQFLIQYYNGEERAKGNILERFSAQQFPDLHSELNLSSLELGDSALYFCASSPGGASGDTQYFGPGTRLTVL.

This rearrangement joins TRBV15 to TRBJ2-3, with D perhaps matching TRBD1 (6 bases). Germline V gives CDR1 LNHNV, CDR2 YYDKDF (reference sequence). The V end was cut by 4 bases, the J end by 4 bases, with 15 bases between. This CDR3 contains 15 residues. CDR3 sequence (DNA): TGTGCCACCAGCAAAGGGGGTAGCATGGCAGATACGCAGTATTTT. Residues: CATSKGGSMADTQYF.

The rearrangement joins TRBV18 to TRBJ1-1; 8 bases agree with TRBD1. There are 12 residues in the CDR3. Germline values: CDR1 KGHSH, CDR2 LQKENI. With V trimmed by 3 bases and J by 7 bases, 1 base remained unmatched. CDR3 amino acids: CASSPDRVEAFF. CDR3 bases: TGTGCCAGCTCACCGGACAGGGTTGAAGCTTTCTTT.

The chain recombines TRBV2 with TRBJ1-2; 8 nucleotides line up with TRBD1. The CDR3 loop spans 16 amino acids. V shed 8 bases and J 4 bases; nucleotides not matched to a gene: 15. CDR1 SNHLY and CDR2 FYNNEI come from the germline V gene. DNA of the CDR3: TGTGCCAGCCAAGGCAGGGGGCCCCTAGCGTCCTATGGCTACACCTTC. Translated, it gives CASQGRGPLASYGYTF.

V usage is TRBV5-1 and J usage is TRBJ1-6; 7 bases are shared with TRBD1. This CDR3 has 15 amino acids. CDR1 SGHRS and CDR2 YFSETQ come from the germline V gene. The V segment lost 4 bases and the J segment 7 bases; nucleotides outside the gene matches: 8. CDR3 loop: CASSPWTGQNSPLHF. Written as DNA, the CDR3 is TGCGCCAGCAGCCCCTGGACAGGACAGAATTCACCCCTCCACTTT.

The gene calls are TRBV7-6 and TRBJ1-5; D is uncertain. Germline V gene sequence: CDR1 SGHVS, CDR2 FNYEAQ. The ends were cut back, 4 bases at V and 6 bases at J, with 10 bases in the middle. The CDR3 is 13 residues long. CDR3 residues: CASSSRAGQPQHF. In DNA, the CDR3 is TGTGCCAGCAGCTCGAGGGCCGGTCAGCCCCAGCATTTT.